The clone carrying this TCR beta chain was observed at least ten times. Its matching antigen is unknown. The record originates from a study of post-analysis software for immune sequencing data. The library was made from cDNA and included unique molecular identifiers. A single record per CDR3 protein comes from TCRdb applying MiXCR to the PCR reads. The table includes about 200,000 distinct CDR3 sequences, 25% to 35% detected once. Overall study results and limits: Roughly 5 TRBV segments (TRBV5-6, TRBV5-1 and TRBV20-1 among them) occurred more frequently in patients than in controls.

Germline lookup yields CDR1 MNHNY and CDR2 SVGAGI (reference sequence). The CDR3 loop spans 15 amino acids. Trimming removed 6 bases from V and 0 bases from J; junction bases left unmatched: 4. The sample consisted of blood. The chain uses TRBV6-6 and TRBJ2-3, with TRBD2 identical over 9 bases. The receptor was isolated from a girl under 18 with multiple sclerosis. The CDR3 reads CASRVAGESTDTQYF. The CDR3 DNA reads TGTGCCAGCAGAGTAGCGGGAGAGAGCACAGATACGCAGTATTTT.